The clone carrying this T cell receptor (beta chain) was detected a few times. The germline V gene encodes CDR1 MNHEY and CDR2 SVGAGI. Trimming took off 0 bases at V and 7 bases at J, with 12 bases between the two ends. This CDR3 comprises 14 residues. Authors of the study amplified TCR beta CDR3 regions from RNA transcripts. Initially, a first-round RT-PCR of the TCR CDR3 employed the HTBI primer set. TCRdb called the multiplex PCR reads again in MiXCR, with one record for every CDR3 protein. The table has approximately 720,000 distinct CDR3 sequences, around 20% seen once. This sample was included in a study of T cells in Graves' hyperthyroidism and ophthalmopathy. Each patient was aged 18 to 65 and had newly diagnosed hyperthyroidism of under 2 months' duration.

The gene calls are TRBV6-5 and TRBJ1-1, with D perhaps matching TRBD1 (5 bases). This TCR came from a woman aged 45 to 65 with Graves' hyperthyroidism that later progressed to Graves' ophthalmopathy. Material for sequencing was blood. The CDR3 reads CASSYSMTGGEAFF. As DNA, the CDR3 is TGTGCCAGCAGTTACTCGATGACCGGGGGTGAAGCTTTCTTT.